Each of the 26 T cell receptor beta chains below was sequenced from the same sample in a study of blood T cell repertoires in COVID-19. Sequencing was performed with immunoSEQ multiplex PCR; in TCRdb, only in-frame clones are kept and a portion is missing. The repertoire has 140,000 or so clones, approximately 89% of them found once; the top ten carry less than 2%. Sequenced material: peripheral blood. The receptors derive from a woman between 50 and 59 years old with acute or convalescent COVID-19.

Notes on this clone: Within the sample, other DNA sequences also encode this same CDR3. V gene TRBV2 combines with J gene TRBJ1-5; no definite D call. This CDR3 is built from 14 residues. The germline gives CDR1 SNHLY, CDR2 FYNNEI. Between the trimmed V and J ends, which lost 3 bases and 2 bases, there was a span of 8 bases. The CDR3, as DNA: TGTGCCAGCAGTGAGGAGGGCGGCAATCAGCCCCAGCATTTT. Protein product: CASSEEGGNQPQHF.

V is TRBV12-2 and J is TRBJ2-1; the table names TRBD2, a call not compared with the DNA. TRBV12-2 is a documented pseudogene. The CDR3 covers 16 residues. The chain's CDR3 is CASRLAARGGYNEQFF. CDR3 DNA sequence: TGTGCAAGTCGCTTAGCGGCCCGTGGGGGGTACAATGAGCAGTTCTTC.

For the CDR3, the DNA is TGTGCCAGCAGCTTCACTAGCGGGGGGTTCGGAGATACGCAGTATTTT. It translates to CASSFTSGGFGDTQYF. The rearrangement links TRBV7-2 to TRBJ2-3, with TRBD2 matching 12 bases. Germline CDR1 and CDR2: SGHTA and FQGNSA. The CDR3 runs to 16 residues. With 3 bases clipped from V and 5 bases from J, the junction kept 6 bases outside the gene matches.

This clone was recorded only once. The chain employs TRBV7-2 and TRBJ1-1; unclear D gene. The CDR3 has 13 residues. Germline CDR1 reads SGHTA; CDR2 reads FQGNSA. The V end was cut by 6 bases, the J end by 2 bases, with 10 bases between. CDR3 nucleotides: TGTGCCAGCAGGATGACACCTAACACTGAAGCTTTCTTT. Its protein is CASRMTPNTEAFF.

This chain connects TRBV19 to TRBJ2-2, with 7 bases matching TRBD2. Germline CDR1 reads LNHDA; CDR2 reads SQIVND (reference sequence). Trimming cost V 7 bases and J 2 bases; bases outside gene matches: 7. The CDR3 covers 15 residues. The CDR3 DNA sequence: TGTGCCAGTACCTTACTAGCGCTAAACACCGGGGAGCTGTTTTTT. It yields the protein CASTLLALNTGELFF.

The chain uses TRBV6-6 and TRBJ1-2; D is perhaps TRBD1 (5 bases). The CDR3 has 15 amino acids. Trimming removed 0 bases from V and 4 bases from J, with 12 bases in between. Germline CDR1 is MNHNY and CDR2 is SVGAGI (reference sequence). CDR3 sequence (DNA): TGTGCCAGCAGTTACTCGACCGACAGCAGCTATGGCTACACCTTC. Encoded protein: CASSYSTDSSYGYTF.

V and J are TRBV10-2 and TRBJ2-1; tentative D call: TRBD2 (5 bases). The length of the CDR3 is 15 residues. V lost 0 bases and J 7 bases, leaving 13 bases between the germline ends. The germline V gene encodes CDR1 WSHSY and CDR2 SAAADI. In DNA, the CDR3 is TGCGCCAGCAGTGAGTCCGAGGGATCAGGAAATGAGCAGTTCTTC. Encoded protein: CASSESEGSGNEQFF.

The chain has TRBV4-1 and TRBJ2-3; D gene uncertain. The germline gives CDR1 MGHRA, CDR2 YSYEKL. This CDR3 region has 17 residues. The V and J ends lost 3 bases and 6 bases respectively, with 22 bases between them. As DNA, the CDR3 is TGCGCCAGCAGCCAGGGTGGGTTGTTGTTAATGGGCGATACGCAGTATTTT. Translating it yields CASSQGGLLLMGDTQYF.

The V gene is TRBV20-1, the J gene TRBJ1-6; 8 positions agree with TRBD1. The CDR3 runs 16 residues. In germline, CDR1 is DFQATT, CDR2 SNEGSKA (reference sequence). V lost 3 bases and J lost 3; bases outside the gene matches: 7. CDR3 in amino acids: CSASSGTGFYNSPLHF. As DNA, the CDR3 is TGCAGTGCTAGTAGCGGGACAGGTTTCTATAATTCACCCCTCCACTTT.

V and J are TRBV23-1 and TRBJ2-5, with 12 bases that match TRBD2. TRBV23-1 is labeled an ORF, and its function is uncertain. The CDR3 extends over 16 amino acids. Unmatched junction bases numbered 8, after V lost 4 bases and J lost 5 bases. For the CDR3, the DNA is TGCGCCAGCAGTCCGGACCTAGCGGGAGGGCCTGAGACCCAGTACTTC. Protein sequence: CASSPDLAGGPETQYF.

The genes are TRBV29-1 and TRBJ2-5, with D perhaps matching TRBD2 (6 bases). Trimming left V 4 bases short and J 4 bases short, with 16 bases between. The germline V gene encodes CDR1 SQVTM and CDR2 ANQGSEA. This CDR3 is 14 amino acids long. DNA for the CDR3: TGCAGCGTTGCGTTTTCGGGAGTGGGAGAGACCCAGTACTTC. Translating it yields CSVAFSGVGETQYF.

The chain couples TRBV25-1 to TRBJ2-1; 14 nucleotides line up with TRBD2. V lost 8 bases and J lost 7; bases outside the gene matches: 1. Per the germline V gene, CDR1 is MGHDK and CDR2 is SYGVNS. CDR3 length: 13 amino acids. CDR3 in DNA: TGTGCCAGCGGGACTAGCGGGAGTAATGAGCAGTTCTTC. It translates to CASGTSGSNEQFF.

The V call is TRBV5-4, the J call TRBJ2-5, with D possibly being TRBD2 (6 bases). Trimming shortened V by 4 bases and J by 5 bases, and 18 bases separated the two germline ends. Germline values: CDR1 SGHNT, CDR2 YYREEE (reference sequence). The CDR3 loop spans 15 amino acids. CDR3 nucleotides: TGTGCCAGCAGCCCCTTGGGGGGAGTGGTTGAGACCCAGTACTTC. Its translation is CASSPLGGVVETQYF.

This chain uses TRBV18 with TRBJ2-1, with 11 bases lining up with TRBD1. Germline values: CDR1 KGHSH, CDR2 LQKENI. This CDR3 region has 14 residues. J was trimmed by 7 bases and V by 3 bases; bases with no gene match: 2. CDR3 DNA sequence: TGTGCCAGCTCACCCGGACAGGGGGCAAATGAGCAGTTCTTC. Translation gives CASSPGQGANEQFF.

Here the CDR3 reads CASSQVDGGRQYF. In DNA, the CDR3 is TGTGCCAGCAGCCAAGTGGATGGGGGGAGGCAGTACTTC. V usage is TRBV3-1 (or the pseudogene TRBV3-2) and J usage is TRBJ2-7; TRBD2 might be the D (6 bases). Trimming removed 1 base at V and 9 bases at J, with 13 bases between. CDR1 and CDR2 (germline): LGHDT, YNNKEL (reference sequence). The CDR3 loop spans 13 amino acids.

This chain connects TRBV2 to TRBJ1-4, with D unclear. From germline, CDR1 is SNHLY and CDR2 FYNNEI. This CDR3 comprises 15 residues. V lost 6 bases to trimming and J lost 8 bases, with 19 bases between them. CDR3: CASRTSGRADEKLFF. CDR3 nucleotide sequence: TGTGCCAGCAGAACTAGCGGGAGGGCAGACGAAAAACTGTTTTTT. The variable domain in full, completed from reference TRBV2 and TRBJ1-4, reads EPEVTQTPSHQVTQMGQEVILRCVPISNHLYFYWYRQILGQKVEFLVSFYNNEISEKSEIFDDQFSVERPDGSNFTLKIRSTKLEDSAMYFCASRTSGRADEKLFFGSGTQLSVL.

This clone appeared a single time. The gene calls are TRBV6-5 and TRBJ2-7, with D possibly TRBD1 on 7 matching bases. The CDR3 spans 14 residues. CDR1 and CDR2 from the germline V gene are MNHEY and SVGAGI. V was clipped by 5 bases and J by 4 bases, with 15 bases between them. CDR3 nucleotides: TGTGCCAGCAGTAAGAGGAGGGGGCCTTACGAGCAGTACTTC. This codes for CASSKRRGPYEQYF.

The CDR3 nucleotides read TGTGCCAGCAGCTTAGAAGGCCTAGCGGTATACAATGAGCAGTTCTTC. Protein product: CASSLEGLAVYNEQFF. V gene TRBV7-8 combines with J gene TRBJ2-1; 7 bases fit TRBD2. Unmatched junction bases numbered 7, after V lost 1 base and J lost 4 bases. This CDR3 comprises 16 residues. Per the germline V gene, CDR1 is SGHVS and CDR2 is FQNEAQ.

This chain connects TRBV7-9 to TRBJ2-1; 9 nucleotides match TRBD1. Germline V gene data show CDR1 as SEHNR and CDR2 as FQNEAQ (reference sequence). The CDR3 is 12 residues long. J lost 7 bases, V lost 7 bases, and 2 bases had no gene match. This chain's CDR3 is CASNRGRNEQFF. In DNA form, the CDR3 reads TGTGCCAGCAACAGGGGGCGGAATGAGCAGTTCTTC.

This chain connects TRBV6-5 to TRBJ2-7; 7 bases map to TRBD1. Germline values: CDR1 MNHEY, CDR2 SVGAGI. The trim removed 6 bases at V and 2 bases at J, leaving 7 bases unmatched. CDR3 length: 14 residues. The CDR3 nucleotides are TGTGCCAGCAGCCGCGGACAGGAGACCTACGAGCAGTACTTC. Translating it yields CASSRGQETYEQYF.

The V call is TRBV9, the J call TRBJ1-2; 7 positions agree with TRBD1. This CDR3 is built from 12 residues. Looked up from germline, CDR1 is SGDLS and CDR2 is YYNGEE. V gave up 4 bases and J gave up 8 bases; unmatched junction bases: 5. CDR3 loop: CASSPGGGGYTF. In nucleotides, the CDR3 is TGTGCCAGCAGCCCAGGGGGTGGGGGCTACACCTTC.

The chain employs TRBV5-1 and TRBJ1-6; D is perhaps TRBD1 (5 bases). Per germline, CDR1 SGHRS and CDR2 YFSETQ. This CDR3 spans 15 amino acids. The V end was cut by 2 bases, the J end by 10 bases, with 16 bases between. The CDR3 here is CASSFGEGRRSPLHF. DNA for the CDR3: TGCGCCAGCAGCTTCGGGGAGGGGCGCCGGTCACCCCTCCACTTT.

The chain has TRBV18 and TRBJ2-1, with 15 bases matching TRBD2. This CDR3 has 16 amino acids. Germline CDR1 reads KGHSH; CDR2 reads LQKENI. Trimming removed 0 bases from V and 9 bases from J; junction bases left unmatched: 3. Here the CDR3 reads CASSPPGLAGGTEQFF. The CDR3 DNA sequence: TGTGCCAGCTCACCACCAGGACTAGCGGGAGGGACTGAGCAGTTCTTC. The full variable domain, with the rest looked up from reference TRBV18 and TRBJ2-1, is NAGVMQNPRHLVRRRGQEARLRCSPMKGHSHVYWYRQLPEEGLKFMVYLQKENIIDESGMPKERFSAEFPKEGPSILRIQQVVRGDSAAYFCASSPPGLAGGTEQFFGPGTRLTVL.

The CDR3 region is CASREGGLQGYTF. The CDR3 DNA reads TGTGCCAGCAGGGAAGGGGGATTGCAGGGCTACACCTTC. The chain carries TRBV28 and TRBJ1-2; D might be TRBD1 (6 bases). Trimming took off 6 bases at V and 8 bases at J, with 16 bases between the two ends. The V gene's germline CDR1 is MDHEN and CDR2 SYDVKM. The CDR3 sequence is 13 residues long.

The chain employs TRBV19 and TRBJ1-1; TRBD1 matches at 7 bases. This CDR3 has 13 amino acids. Losses at the gene ends were 2 bases for V and 4 bases for J; bases not matched to a gene: 1. Looked up from germline, CDR1 is LNHDA and CDR2 is SQIVND (reference sequence). CDR3 protein: CASSITGATEAFF. DNA for the CDR3: TGTGCCAGTAGTATAACAGGGGCCACTGAAGCTTTCTTT.

In this sample, this clone turned up a few times. V is TRBV2 and J is TRBJ1-1, with D possibly being TRBD1 (6 bases). The V end lost 6 bases, the J end lost 4 bases, and 18 bases lay between the germline ends. This CDR3 region has 15 residues. Germline V gene sequence: CDR1 SNHLY, CDR2 FYNNEI. The CDR3 region is CASSPNNVRGTEAFF. The CDR3 DNA reads as TGTGCCAGCAGCCCCAACAACGTCAGGGGCACTGAAGCTTTCTTT.